Sequencing of this T cell receptor beta chain was carried out in a study of T cell responses to AZD1222 COVID-19 vaccine. On this clone: Its target is not known.

Libraries were prepared by immunoSEQ multiplex PCR; TCRdb keeps only in-frame clonotypes and omits some of them. Of fewer than 200,000 clones in the sample, roughly nine tenths are singletons; the top ten hold 3.6%. Points from the study as a whole: Unmutated variant regions are reportedly targeted by nearly half of spike-specific TCRs. Repertoire sampling was restricted to post-peak T cell response timepoints.

CDR1 and CDR2 from the germline V gene are KGHSH and LQKENI. V lost 3 bases to trimming and J lost 7 bases; unmatched junction nucleotides: 7. This CDR3 is 16 amino acids long. This sequence originates from an adult who received the MenACWY meningococcal vaccine as a control. V and J are TRBV18 and TRBJ2-2, with 11 bases aligning to TRBD1. The source was peripheral blood, collected 28 days after the second dose of the MenACWY control vaccine. CDR3 residues: CASSPRTGGKDGELFF. The CDR3 DNA reads as TGTGCCAGCTCACCTCGGACAGGGGGCAAGGACGGGGAGCTGTTTTTT.